This T cell receptor beta chain stems from a study of beta chain features in type 1 diabetes. The junction had 2 bases not matched to a gene; V was cut back by 4 bases and J by 2 bases. This CDR3 has 14 amino acids. Germline V lookup: CDR1 SGHVS, CDR2 FQNEAQ. As concerns this clone: The antigen is undetermined.

All of the isolated RNA was reverse transcribed, so expressed TCRB transcripts were sequenced. Measured with immunoSEQ multiplex PCR; TCRdb has only the in-frame clones, and not every one. The sample yields approximately 140,000 clones, around a tenth seen once. Per donor, one heparinised blood draw averaged approximately 110 mL. Study findings and constraints: cDNA sequencing could over-represent cells with high TCR expression.

V is TRBV7-8 and J is TRBJ1-1; 9 nucleotides align to TRBD1. Sequences were obtained from central memory CD4+ T cells from blood. The receptor was isolated from a woman between 35 and 50 years old in good health. The CDR3 DNA is TGTGCCAGCAGCTCGGGACAGGGCAACACTGAAGCTTTCTTT. Its protein product is CASSSGQGNTEAFF.